Listed below are T cell receptor beta chains from one sample, sequenced in a study of Ad26.COV2.S vaccination and SARS-CoV-2 variants. TCRdb's copy holds only in-frame clones and misses some; the assay was immunoSEQ multiplex PCR. The sample lists hundreds of thousands of clones, 65% to 90% seen once, with about 10% in the top ten. The sequences come from peripheral blood, collected in a trial of Ad26.COV2.S vaccine versus placebo. Source of these receptors: a person between 18 and 60 years old who received the Ad26.COV2.S COVID-19 vaccine or a placebo. Both conserved end residues are part of each CDR3. Each record gives: D gene, V gene, clone size, J gene, CDR3 protein, CDR3 DNA. D genes are given only for firm matches. Only part of the rows carry a size: once, few, many, or a class if the clone is expanded.

D gene: -; V gene: TRBV30; clone size: -; J gene: TRBJ2-1; CDR3 protein: CAWSVPSYNEQFF; CDR3 DNA: TGTGCCTGGAGTGTACCATCCTACAATGAGCAGTTCTTC
D gene: TRBD1; V gene: TRBV4-2; clone size: few; J gene: TRBJ1-2; CDR3 protein: CASSAGGKYGYTF; CDR3 DNA: TGTGCCAGCAGTGCAGGGGGGAAGTACGGCTACACCTTC
D gene: -; V gene: TRBV4-2; clone size: once; J gene: TRBJ1-4; CDR3 protein: CASSQDPSEKLFF; CDR3 DNA: TGTGCCAGCAGCCAAGATCCATCCGAAAAGCTGTTTTTT
D gene: TRBD1; V gene: TRBV12-5; clone size: once; J gene: TRBJ2-3; CDR3 protein: CASGDREDTQYF; CDR3 DNA: TGTGCTAGTGGGGACAGGGAGGATACGCAGTATTTT
D gene: -; V gene: TRBV19; clone size: -; J gene: TRBJ1-4; CDR3 protein: CASRLGVTNEKLFF; CDR3 DNA: TGTGCCAGTAGACTCGGAGTCACTAATGAAAAACTGTTTTTT
D gene: -; V gene: TRBV7-8; clone size: -; J gene: TRBJ1-4; CDR3 protein: CASTIPRGNEKLFF; CDR3 DNA: TGTGCCAGCACCATACCACGGGGGAATGAAAAACTGTTTTTT
D gene: TRBD1; V gene: TRBV7-9; clone size: -; J gene: TRBJ2-7; CDR3 protein: CASSPGGSEQYF; CDR3 DNA: TGTGCCAGCAGCCCAGGGGGTAGCGAGCAGTACTTC
D gene: -; V gene: TRBV24-1; clone size: -; J gene: TRBJ2-3; CDR3 protein: CATSDTTLLDTQYF; CDR3 DNA: TGTGCCACCAGTGATACTACCCTTTTGGATACGCAGTATTTT
D gene: TRBD2; V gene: TRBV4-3; clone size: -; J gene: TRBJ2-7; CDR3 protein: CASSPAGGPAYEQYF; CDR3 DNA: TGCGCCAGCAGCCCAGCGGGGGGGCCGGCCTACGAGCAGTACTTC
D gene: -; V gene: TRBV7-9; clone size: -; J gene: TRBJ2-7; CDR3 protein: CASSWGHEQYF; CDR3 DNA: TGTGCCAGCAGCTGGGGTCACGAGCAGTACTTC
D gene: -; V gene: TRBV4-3; clone size: -; J gene: TRBJ2-1; CDR3 protein: CASSEGGSYNEQFF; CDR3 DNA: TGCGCCAGCAGCGAAGGAGGTTCCTACAATGAGCAGTTCTTC
D gene: -; V gene: TRBV6-5; clone size: -; J gene: TRBJ1-3; CDR3 protein: CASSTRVIPGNTIYF; CDR3 DNA: TGTGCCAGCAGTACCAGGGTGATACCTGGAAACACCATATATTTT
D gene: TRBD2; V gene: TRBV18; clone size: -; J gene: TRBJ2-1; CDR3 protein: CASSPRGLAGNEQFF; CDR3 DNA: TGTGCCAGCTCACCACGGGGACTAGCGGGGAATGAGCAGTTCTTC
D gene: -; V gene: TRBV10-3; clone size: -; J gene: TRBJ2-1; CDR3 protein: CAISDRAGLEQFF; CDR3 DNA: TGTGCCATCAGTGATAGGGCTGGACTAGAGCAGTTCTTC
D gene: -; V gene: TRBV6-5; clone size: -; J gene: TRBJ2-7; CDR3 protein: CASSLTGTATYEQYF; CDR3 DNA: TGTGCCAGCAGTCTCACCGGGACGGCTACCTACGAGCAGTACTTC
D gene: -; V gene: TRBV4-3; clone size: -; J gene: TRBJ1-4; CDR3 protein: CASSQAFTVENEKLFF; CDR3 DNA: TGCGCCAGCAGCCAAGCCTTTACAGTTGAAAATGAAAAACTGTTTTTT
D gene: -; V gene: TRBV7-9; clone size: -; J gene: TRBJ2-7; CDR3 protein: CASSLSSSMSYEQYF; CDR3 DNA: TGTGCCAGCAGCTTATCGTCTAGCATGAGCTACGAGCAGTACTTC
D gene: -; V gene: TRBV6-1; clone size: -; J gene: TRBJ1-5; CDR3 protein: CASSETTRAYNQPQHF; CDR3 DNA: TGTGCCAGCAGTGAAACGACTAGGGCATACAATCAGCCCCAGCATTTT
D gene: TRBD1; V gene: TRBV28; clone size: -; J gene: TRBJ1-6; CDR3 protein: CASQPGQGASPLHF; CDR3 DNA: TGTGCCAGCCAGCCGGGACAGGGGGCTTCACCCCTCCACTTT
D gene: -; V gene: TRBV12-2; clone size: -; J gene: TRBJ1-5; CDR3 protein: CASRPRPPRNQPQHF; CDR3 DNA: TGTGCAAGTCGTCCTCGTCCCCCGCGGAATCAGCCCCAGCATTTT
D gene: TRBD2; V gene: TRBV19; clone size: -; J gene: TRBJ2-1; CDR3 protein: CASSVGTSGTYNEQFF; CDR3 DNA: TGTGCCAGCAGTGTGGGGACTAGCGGGACCTACAATGAGCAGTTCTTC
D gene: -; V gene: TRBV18; clone size: -; J gene: TRBJ1-1; CDR3 protein: CASSIEGLGGWNTEAFF; CDR3 DNA: TGTGCCAGCTCAATCGAGGGTCTCGGAGGCTGGAACACTGAAGCTTTCTTT
D gene: -; V gene: TRBV5-5; clone size: -; J gene: TRBJ1-4; CDR3 protein: CASNLGGEKLFF; CDR3 DNA: TGTGCCAGCAACCTGGGGGGCGAAAAACTGTTTTTT
D gene: -; V gene: TRBV11-1; clone size: -; J gene: TRBJ1-6; CDR3 protein: CASSLEVGNSPLHF; CDR3 DNA: TGTGCCAGCAGCTTAGAGGTCGGCAATTCACCCCTCCACTTT
D gene: TRBD2; V gene: TRBV6-2/TRBV6-3; clone size: -; J gene: TRBJ2-7; CDR3 protein: CASSYIAGGYEQYF; CDR3 DNA: TGTGCCAGCAGTTATATAGCGGGAGGGTACGAGCAGTACTTC
D gene: TRBD1; V gene: TRBV5-1; clone size: -; J gene: TRBJ2-5; CDR3 protein: CASRVGQGAPQETQYF; CDR3 DNA: TGCGCCAGCAGGGTAGGACAGGGGGCGCCCCAAGAGACCCAGTACTTC
D gene: -; V gene: TRBV10-2; clone size: once; J gene: TRBJ1-1; CDR3 protein: CASSDREVTEAFF; CDR3 DNA: TGCGCCAGCAGTGACAGGGAGGTAACTGAAGCTTTCTTT
D gene: -; V gene: TRBV10-3; clone size: -; J gene: TRBJ1-3; CDR3 protein: CAISEAGSGNTIYF; CDR3 DNA: TGTGCCATCAGTGAGGCGGGCTCTGGAAACACCATATATTTT
D gene: -; V gene: TRBV19; clone size: -; J gene: TRBJ1-1; CDR3 protein: CASSIPQQGRGYTEAFF; CDR3 DNA: TGTGCCAGTAGTATTCCCCAACAGGGAAGAGGGTACACTGAAGCTTTCTTT
D gene: TRBD2; V gene: TRBV9; clone size: -; J gene: TRBJ2-1; CDR3 protein: CASSARTSLFVHEQFF; CDR3 DNA: TGTGCCAGCAGCGCAAGGACTAGCCTGTTCGTCCATGAGCAGTTCTTC
D gene: -; V gene: TRBV19; clone size: -; J gene: TRBJ1-2; CDR3 protein: CASSRTGEQGYTF; CDR3 DNA: TGTGCCAGTAGTAGAACGGGGGAGCAAGGCTACACCTTC
D gene: TRBD1; V gene: TRBV25-1; clone size: -; J gene: TRBJ1-1; CDR3 protein: CASSEVGQGNTEAFF; CDR3 DNA: TGTGCCAGCAGTGAGGTAGGACAGGGCAACACTGAAGCTTTCTTT
D gene: -; V gene: TRBV11-2; clone size: -; J gene: TRBJ1-4; CDR3 protein: CASSLRGTNEKLFF; CDR3 DNA: TGTGCCAGCAGCTTAAGAGGGACGAATGAAAAACTGTTTTTT
D gene: TRBD2; V gene: TRBV5-1; clone size: -; J gene: TRBJ2-5; CDR3 protein: CASSSRLAGGGETQYF; CDR3 DNA: TGCGCCAGCAGCTCCCGACTAGCGGGGGGCGGGGAGACCCAGTACTTC
D gene: -; V gene: TRBV7-2; clone size: -; J gene: TRBJ1-3; CDR3 protein: CASSPTSSNHRNTIYF; CDR3 DNA: TGTGCCAGCAGTCCCACGTCGTCCAATCATAGAAACACCATATATTTT
D gene: TRBD2; V gene: TRBV7-9; clone size: -; J gene: TRBJ2-1; CDR3 protein: CASSPSGGARNEQFF; CDR3 DNA: TGTGCCAGCAGCCCCAGCGGGGGGGCGCGCAATGAGCAGTTCTTC
D gene: TRBD2; V gene: TRBV5-8; clone size: -; J gene: TRBJ2-1; CDR3 protein: CASSQPRTSGAYNEQFF; CDR3 DNA: TGTGCCAGCAGCCAACCTCGTACTAGCGGGGCCTACAATGAGCAGTTCTTC
D gene: -; V gene: TRBV7-2; clone size: -; J gene: TRBJ1-1; CDR3 protein: CASSLGLTEGGEAFF; CDR3 DNA: TGTGCCAGCAGCTTAGGCCTGACGGAGGGTGGTGAAGCTTTCTTT
D gene: -; V gene: TRBV7-3; clone size: -; J gene: TRBJ2-1; CDR3 protein: CASSLTSGLPGSEQFF; CDR3 DNA: TGTGCCAGCAGCTTAACTTCGGGACTCCCGGGGAGTGAGCAGTTCTTC
D gene: TRBD1; V gene: TRBV7-8; clone size: -; J gene: TRBJ2-7; CDR3 protein: CASSHRWAGGINEQYF; CDR3 DNA: TGTGCCAGCAGCCACCGTTGGGCAGGGGGCATCAACGAGCAGTACTTC
D gene: TRBD1; V gene: TRBV5-1; clone size: -; J gene: TRBJ1-6; CDR3 protein: CASSLVGIGQVNSPLHF; CDR3 DNA: TGCGCCAGCAGCTTGGTAGGAATAGGACAGGTTAATTCACCCCTCCACTTT
D gene: -; V gene: TRBV27; clone size: -; J gene: TRBJ1-2; CDR3 protein: CASSFFGGGYGYTF; CDR3 DNA: TGTGCCAGCAGTTTCTTTGGGGGGGGCTATGGCTACACCTTC
D gene: -; V gene: TRBV6-5; clone size: -; J gene: TRBJ1-2; CDR3 protein: CASSYSRDNYGYTF; CDR3 DNA: TGTGCCAGCAGTTATTCTCGGGACAACTATGGCTACACCTTC
D gene: -; V gene: TRBV7-2; clone size: -; J gene: TRBJ2-5; CDR3 protein: CASSLGGRGYQETQYF; CDR3 DNA: TGTGCCAGCAGCTTAGGAGGGAGAGGCTACCAAGAGACCCAGTACTTC
D gene: TRBD2; V gene: TRBV27; clone size: once; J gene: TRBJ2-1; CDR3 protein: CASSLSPAGGRGEQFF; CDR3 DNA: TGTGCCAGCAGTTTATCCCCCGCGGGAGGGCGCGGAGAGCAGTTCTTC
D gene: TRBD2; V gene: TRBV11-3; clone size: -; J gene: TRBJ2-1; CDR3 protein: CASSHGLAGYNEQFF; CDR3 DNA: TGTGCCAGCAGCCACGGCTTAGCGGGATACAATGAGCAGTTCTTC
D gene: -; V gene: TRBV5-1; clone size: -; J gene: TRBJ2-7; CDR3 protein: CASSFQATYEQYF; CDR3 DNA: TGCGCCAGCAGCTTCCAGGCCACCTACGAGCAGTACTTC
D gene: -; V gene: TRBV2; clone size: few; J gene: TRBJ1-1; CDR3 protein: CASSEGGWGLNTEAFF; CDR3 DNA: TGTGCCAGCAGTGAAGGGGGCTGGGGCCTAAACACTGAAGCTTTCTTT
D gene: -; V gene: TRBV28; clone size: -; J gene: TRBJ1-6; CDR3 protein: CASSLVGARRESLHF; CDR3 DNA: TGTGCCAGCAGTTTGGTCGGGGCCCGGAGGGAATCCCTCCACTTT
D gene: -; V gene: TRBV12-3/TRBV12-4; clone size: -; J gene: TRBJ1-6; CDR3 protein: CASSPFGGTPLHF; CDR3 DNA: TGTGCCAGCAGTCCCTTTGGAGGTACACCCCTCCACTTT
D gene: -; V gene: TRBV28; clone size: -; J gene: TRBJ2-3; CDR3 protein: CASSVNPREADTQYF; CDR3 DNA: TGTGCCAGCAGTGTCAATCCTAGGGAGGCAGATACGCAGTATTTT